Following are 14 T cell receptor beta chains from one sample sequenced in a study of T cells expressing NK-cell markers. TCRdb re-called the 5' RACE reads; one entry per CDR3 protein, DNA not given. The listing records about 450,000 distinct CDR3 sequences. The sample comprised blood T cells: a sorted CD56 or NKG2C T cell subset, CD4+ or CD8+ T cells, or bulk PBMC T cells (not recorded which). The receptors come from a woman between 18 and 70 years old in good health.

V gene TRBV27 combines with J gene TRBJ2-2; TCRdb picks TRBD1, but there is no DNA to check that call. The germline V gene has CDR1 MNHEY and CDR2 SMNVEV (reference sequence). The CDR3 length is 16 residues. CDR3 residues: CASSRRTGRGTGELFF.

The chain combines TRBV7-6 with TRBJ2-3; the D call from TCRdb, TRBD2, cannot be confirmed without DNA. The germline CDR1 and CDR2 sequences are SGHVS and FNYEAQ. CDR3 size: 13 residues. The CDR3 spells CASRPTSGGTQYF.

The V call is TRBV20-1, the J call TRBJ2-2; TCRdb gives TRBD2 as the D gene, but with no DNA this cannot be confirmed. Germline lookup yields CDR1 DFQATT and CDR2 SNEGSKA (reference sequence). The CDR3 covers 16 residues. The CDR3 loop is CSARPRSGTNTGELFF.

This chain connects TRBV28 to TRBJ2-1; TCRdb calls TRBD1, which cannot be checked without DNA. The CDR3 is made up of 15 amino acids. Germline loops: CDR1 MDHEN, CDR2 SYDVKM. CDR3 in amino acids: CASSPGTLLYNEQFF.

The genes are TRBV28 and TRBJ1-2. Germline V lookup: CDR1 MDHEN, CDR2 SYDVKM. This CDR3 comprises 15 residues. The CDR3 reads CASSWETPGNYGYTF.

The V gene is TRBV28, the J gene TRBJ2-1; the TRBD1 assignment by TCRdb is unverifiable without DNA. CDR3 size: 12 residues. Germline CDR1 reads MDHEN; CDR2 reads SYDVKM. CDR3 region: CASSLAGEFLYF.

The chain combines TRBV4-3 with TRBJ1-6. Germline CDR1 is LGHNA and CDR2 is YSLEER. The CDR3 contains 14 residues. The CDR3: CASSRGEDNSPLHF.

The V call is TRBV19, the J call TRBJ2-1; the TCRdb D gene call, TRBD2, has no DNA to confirm it. Germline CDR1 and CDR2: LNHDA and SQIVND (reference sequence). This CDR3 is built from 15 residues. CDR3 in amino acids: CASSINAAGVCEQFF.

V gene TRBV12-3 or TRBV12-4 combines with J gene TRBJ1-4; as DNA is missing, the TRBD1 call by TCRdb cannot be tested. CDR3 length: 17 residues. CDR3 region: CASSSRLTGTGSEKLFF.

This chain joins TRBV4-1 and TRBJ1-6; TCRdb's D call, TRBD1, is unchecked because there is no DNA. Germline assignment: CDR1 MGHRA and CDR2 YSYEKL. The CDR3 has 17 residues. CDR3 amino acids: CASSQQQGGSYNSPLHF.

J is TRBJ1-1 and V is TRBV29-1; TCRdb's D call, TRBD1, is unchecked because there is no DNA. Germline values: CDR1 SQVTM, CDR2 ANQGSEA. The CDR3 length is 13 residues. CDR3 sequence: CSVGDTRDTEAFF.

The J gene is TRBJ2-5, the V gene TRBV18; TCRdb selects TRBD1, and the lack of DNA leaves this call unchecked. Germline assignment: CDR1 KGHSH and CDR2 LQKENI. The CDR3 sequence is 14 residues long. CDR3 sequence reads: CASSPRPDQETQYF. The entire variable domain, with the rest obtained from reference TRBV18 and TRBJ2-5, is as follows: NAGVMQNPRHLVRRRGQEARLRCSPMKGHSHVYWYRQLPEEGLKFMVYLQKENIIDESGMPKERFSAEFPKEGPSILRIQQVVRGDSAAYFCASSPRPDQETQYFGPGTRLLVL.

The chain carries TRBV7-9 and TRBJ2-2; as DNA is missing, the TRBD2 call by TCRdb cannot be tested. The CDR3 spans 15 residues. Germline CDR1 and CDR2: SEHNR and FQNEAQ (reference sequence). The CDR3 protein is CASSLASSGTGELFF.

The V call is TRBV12-3 or TRBV12-4, the J call TRBJ1-3; TCRdb's assignment of TRBD1 cannot be checked, as there is no DNA. The CDR3 loop spans 16 amino acids. CDR3 protein: CASTPGRRTSGNTIYF.